This T cell receptor beta chain came from a study of blood T cell repertoires in COVID-19. Study overall: Sites across the United States, Italy and Spain contributed samples from acute and convalescent COVID-19. T cells, B-cell-depleted T cells, or PBMCs provided the cDNA or gDNA that served as material.

In the original processing: By means of reference gene primer amplification, nucleated cell counts were estimated. The table came from immunoSEQ multiplex PCR; TCRdb's copy has only in-frame clones and leaves some out. V and J calls and clone size are as listed in that table; D and trimming were resolved from the DNA. The sample carries about 250,000 clones, approximately 88% recorded once. Seattle's enrolled individuals joined amid active infection and were then monitored longitudinally. CDR1 SGHNT and CDR2 YENEEA come from the germline V gene. The CDR3 runs 14 residues. Trimming shortened V by 5 bases and J by 6 bases, and 14 bases separated the two germline ends.

Sequenced sample: peripheral blood. The gene calls are TRBV11-3 and TRBJ2-1; tentatively, D is TRBD1 (6 bases). This sequence originates from a woman between 25 and 40 years old with COVID-19, enrolled during active disease. The CDR3 sequence is CASSVTGSSNEQFF. DNA for the CDR3: TGTGCCAGCAGCGTTACAGGGTCTTCCAATGAGCAGTTCTTC.